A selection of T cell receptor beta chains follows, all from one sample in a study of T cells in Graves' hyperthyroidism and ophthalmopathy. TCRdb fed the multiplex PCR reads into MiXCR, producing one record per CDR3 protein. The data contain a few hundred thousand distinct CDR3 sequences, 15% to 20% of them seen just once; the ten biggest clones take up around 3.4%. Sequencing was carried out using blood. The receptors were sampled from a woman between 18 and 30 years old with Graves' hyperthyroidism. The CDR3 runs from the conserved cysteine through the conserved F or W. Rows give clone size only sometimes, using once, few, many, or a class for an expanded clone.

cdr3_aa: CASSLRRHQETQYF; j_call: TRBJ2-5; clone_size: many; v_call: TRBV5-4
cdr3_aa: CASSRTVQETQYF; j_call: TRBJ2-5; clone_size: many; v_call: TRBV19
cdr3_aa: CASSLDYGPYEQYF; j_call: TRBJ2-7; clone_size: many; v_call: TRBV11-2
cdr3_aa: CASSQGVEKLVETQYF; j_call: TRBJ2-5; clone_size: many; v_call: TRBV4-1
cdr3_aa: CASSQDRQEGKAFF; j_call: TRBJ1-1; clone_size: many; v_call: TRBV4-2
cdr3_aa: CASLNESGGYTF; j_call: TRBJ1-2; clone_size: many; v_call: TRBV27
cdr3_aa: CASSLGWGQGKRVMLNTEAFF; j_call: TRBJ1-1; clone_size: once; v_call: TRBV11-3
cdr3_aa: CSARDGGLAGEETQYF; j_call: TRBJ2-5; clone_size: -; v_call: TRBV20-1
cdr3_aa: CASSLDRGEAFF; j_call: TRBJ1-1; clone_size: -; v_call: TRBV12-3/TRBV12-4
cdr3_aa: CASSPFPGDYGYTF; j_call: TRBJ1-2; clone_size: -; v_call: TRBV7-2
cdr3_aa: CARKEVGDNSPLHF; j_call: TRBJ1-6; clone_size: many; v_call: TRBV2
cdr3_aa: CSAQDGGIATYEQYF; j_call: TRBJ2-7; clone_size: many; v_call: TRBV20-1
cdr3_aa: CASSESQVVTEAFF; j_call: TRBJ1-1; clone_size: many; v_call: TRBV6-1
cdr3_aa: CAWTGTIFVEAFF; j_call: TRBJ1-1; clone_size: many; v_call: TRBV30
cdr3_aa: CSARHGQAPGSPLHF; j_call: TRBJ1-6; clone_size: many; v_call: TRBV20-1
cdr3_aa: CASSSYQGPAEAFF; j_call: TRBJ1-1; clone_size: -; v_call: TRBV5-1
cdr3_aa: CSVGRTTYEQYF; j_call: TRBJ2-7; clone_size: many; v_call: TRBV29-1
cdr3_aa: CSARDGTIQEPQHF; j_call: TRBJ1-5; clone_size: many; v_call: TRBV20-1
cdr3_aa: CASSEDADEQYF; j_call: TRBJ2-7; clone_size: many; v_call: TRBV6-1
cdr3_aa: CASSMGQIAYEQYF; j_call: TRBJ2-7; clone_size: many; v_call: TRBV5-1
cdr3_aa: CATSRDPAGYMNTEAFF; j_call: TRBJ1-1; clone_size: many; v_call: TRBV15
cdr3_aa: CASSGGHTDTQYF; j_call: TRBJ2-3; clone_size: many; v_call: TRBV6-1
cdr3_aa: CASNPREETQYF; j_call: TRBJ2-5; clone_size: few; v_call: TRBV6-1
cdr3_aa: CASSQPGTNQPQHF; j_call: TRBJ1-5; clone_size: -; v_call: TRBV3-1
cdr3_aa: CSASLVGGRGYTF; j_call: TRBJ1-2; clone_size: many; v_call: TRBV20-1
cdr3_aa: CASSDPSRGSYGYTF; j_call: TRBJ1-2; clone_size: many; v_call: TRBV6-1
cdr3_aa: CASSFRTGPDQPQHF; j_call: TRBJ1-5; clone_size: -; v_call: TRBV3-1
cdr3_aa: CASSPMGSSNQPQHF; j_call: TRBJ1-5; clone_size: many; v_call: TRBV18
cdr3_aa: CASSATLTATGELFF; j_call: TRBJ2-2; clone_size: -; v_call: TRBV10-1
cdr3_aa: CAFTYGGNTEAFF; j_call: TRBJ1-1; clone_size: many; v_call: TRBV30
cdr3_aa: CASSGTGISNQPQHF; j_call: TRBJ1-5; clone_size: -; v_call: TRBV6-2/TRBV6-3
cdr3_aa: CAWKGTERNQPQHF; j_call: TRBJ1-5; clone_size: many; v_call: TRBV30
cdr3_aa: CSVYRGRTVEAFF; j_call: TRBJ1-1; clone_size: -; v_call: TRBV20-1
cdr3_aa: CASSLATGSQGYGYTF; j_call: TRBJ1-2; clone_size: -; v_call: TRBV7-2
cdr3_aa: CASSAGRTGVYEQYF; j_call: TRBJ2-7; clone_size: many; v_call: TRBV6-1
cdr3_aa: CASSGGILGEQYF; j_call: TRBJ2-7; clone_size: many; v_call: TRBV11-3
cdr3_aa: CASSLLAGGTDTQYF; j_call: TRBJ2-3; clone_size: many; v_call: TRBV6-1
cdr3_aa: CASGPTPGPYEQYF; j_call: TRBJ2-7; clone_size: many; v_call: TRBV7-3
cdr3_aa: CASSLVRAYGYTF; j_call: TRBJ1-2; clone_size: many; v_call: TRBV12-3/TRBV12-4